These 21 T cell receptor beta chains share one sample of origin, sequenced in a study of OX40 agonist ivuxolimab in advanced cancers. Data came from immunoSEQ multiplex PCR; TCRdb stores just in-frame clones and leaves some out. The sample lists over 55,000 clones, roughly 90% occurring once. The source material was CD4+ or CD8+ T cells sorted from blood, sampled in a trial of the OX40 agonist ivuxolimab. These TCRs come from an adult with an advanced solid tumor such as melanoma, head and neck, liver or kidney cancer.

The CDR3 reads CASSPRGGNQPQHF. The CDR3 DNA is TGTGCCAGCAGCCCTAGAGGGGGTAATCAGCCCCAGCATTTT. This chain connects TRBV7-8 to TRBJ1-5, with D possibly being TRBD1 (6 bases). This CDR3 contains 14 residues. Trimming removed 5 bases at V and 4 bases at J, with 12 bases between. The germline gives CDR1 SGHVS, CDR2 FQNEAQ.

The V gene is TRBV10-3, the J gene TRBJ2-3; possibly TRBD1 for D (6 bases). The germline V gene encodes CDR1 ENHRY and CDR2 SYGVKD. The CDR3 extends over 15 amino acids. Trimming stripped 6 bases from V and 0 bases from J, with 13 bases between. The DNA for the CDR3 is TGTGCCATCAGATCGACAGGAGACAGCACAGATACGCAGTATTTT. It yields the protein CAIRSTGDSTDTQYF.

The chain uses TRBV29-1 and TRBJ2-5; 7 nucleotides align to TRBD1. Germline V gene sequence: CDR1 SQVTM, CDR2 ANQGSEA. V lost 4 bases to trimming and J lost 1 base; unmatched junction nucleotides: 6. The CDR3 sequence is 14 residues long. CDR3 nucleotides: TGCAGCGTTGCGACAGGGAACCTCCAAGAGACCCAGTACTTC. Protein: CSVATGNLQETQYF.

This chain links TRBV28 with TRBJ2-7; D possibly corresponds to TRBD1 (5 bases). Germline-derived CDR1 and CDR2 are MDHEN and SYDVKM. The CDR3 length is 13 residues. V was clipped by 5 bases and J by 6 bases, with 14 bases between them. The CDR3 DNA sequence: TGTGCCAGCAGTCCCCCCATAGGGGTCGAGCAGTACTTC. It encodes CASSPPIGVEQYF.

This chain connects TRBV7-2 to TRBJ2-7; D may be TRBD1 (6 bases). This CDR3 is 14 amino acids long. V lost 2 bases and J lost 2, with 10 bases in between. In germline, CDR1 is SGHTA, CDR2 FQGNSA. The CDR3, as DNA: TGTGCCAGCAGCTTAACGACAGGTACCTACGAGCAGTACTTC. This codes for CASSLTTGTYEQYF.

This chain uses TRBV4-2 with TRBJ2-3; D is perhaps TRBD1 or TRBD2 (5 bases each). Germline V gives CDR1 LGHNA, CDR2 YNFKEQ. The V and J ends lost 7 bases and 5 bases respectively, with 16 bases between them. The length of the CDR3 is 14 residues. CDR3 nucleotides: TGTGCCAGCAACACCGGGGACGGACAAGATACGCAGTATTTT. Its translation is CASNTGDGQDTQYF.

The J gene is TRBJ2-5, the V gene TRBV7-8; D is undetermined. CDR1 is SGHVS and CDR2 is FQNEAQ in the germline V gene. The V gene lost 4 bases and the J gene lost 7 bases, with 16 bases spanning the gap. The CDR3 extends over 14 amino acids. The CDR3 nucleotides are TGTGCCAGCAGCTCAAACAAGGGCCAGGTGACCCAGTACTTC. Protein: CASSSNKGQVTQYF.

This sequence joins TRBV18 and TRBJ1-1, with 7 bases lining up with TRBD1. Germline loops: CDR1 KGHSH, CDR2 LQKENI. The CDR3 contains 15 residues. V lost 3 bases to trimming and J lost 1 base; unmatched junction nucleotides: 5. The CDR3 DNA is TGTGCCAGCTCACCCGCGGGGACAGAGAACACTGAAGCTTTCTTT. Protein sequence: CASSPAGTENTEAFF.

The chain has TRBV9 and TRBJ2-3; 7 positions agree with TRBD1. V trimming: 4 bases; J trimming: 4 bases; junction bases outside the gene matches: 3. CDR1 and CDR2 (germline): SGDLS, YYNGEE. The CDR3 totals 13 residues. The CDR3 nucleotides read TGTGCCAGCAGCACAGGGGTGGCAGATACGCAGTATTTT. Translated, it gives CASSTGVADTQYF.

CDR3 in amino acids: CASSFLGPTETQYF. The CDR3 region has the DNA TGTGCCAGCAGTTTCCTAGGGCCTACAGAGACCCAGTACTTC. V is TRBV27 and J is TRBJ2-5; D uncertain. V was pared by 3 bases and J by 4 bases, with 12 bases between. In germline, CDR1 is MNHEY, CDR2 SMNVEV (reference sequence). The CDR3 has 14 residues.

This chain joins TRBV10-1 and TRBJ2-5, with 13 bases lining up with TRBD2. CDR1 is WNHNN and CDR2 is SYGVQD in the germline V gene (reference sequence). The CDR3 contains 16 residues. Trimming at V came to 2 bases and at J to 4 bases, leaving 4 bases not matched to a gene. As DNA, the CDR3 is TGCGCCAGCAGTGAGGGACTAGCGGGAGTAGGAGAGACCCAGTACTTC. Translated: CASSEGLAGVGETQYF.

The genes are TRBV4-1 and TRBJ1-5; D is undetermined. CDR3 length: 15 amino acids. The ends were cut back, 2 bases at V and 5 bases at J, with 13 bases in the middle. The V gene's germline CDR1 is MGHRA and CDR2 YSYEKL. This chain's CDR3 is CASSQSENGYQPQHF. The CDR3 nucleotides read TGCGCCAGCAGCCAATCGGAGAACGGGTATCAGCCCCAGCATTTT.

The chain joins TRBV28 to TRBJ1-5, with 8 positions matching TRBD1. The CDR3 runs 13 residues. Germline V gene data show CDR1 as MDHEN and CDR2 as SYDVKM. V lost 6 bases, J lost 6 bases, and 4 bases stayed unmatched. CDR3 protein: CASRGQGSQPQHF. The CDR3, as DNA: TGTGCCAGCAGAGGACAGGGTTCTCAGCCCCAGCATTTT.

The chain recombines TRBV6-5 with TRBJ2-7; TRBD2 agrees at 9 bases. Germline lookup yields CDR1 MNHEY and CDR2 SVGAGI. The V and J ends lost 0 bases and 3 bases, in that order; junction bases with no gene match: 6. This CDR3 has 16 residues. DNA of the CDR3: TGTGCCAGCAGTTACTCGATCGGCGGGGGGGGCTACGAGCAGTACTTC. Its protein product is CASSYSIGGGGYEQYF.

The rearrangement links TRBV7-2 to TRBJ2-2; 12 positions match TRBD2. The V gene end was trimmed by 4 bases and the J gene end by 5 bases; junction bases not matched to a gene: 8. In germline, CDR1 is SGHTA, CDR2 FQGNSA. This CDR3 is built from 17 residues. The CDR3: CASSSTSGGPFTGELFF. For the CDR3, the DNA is TGTGCCAGCAGCTCGACTAGCGGGGGACCATTTACCGGGGAGCTGTTTTTT.

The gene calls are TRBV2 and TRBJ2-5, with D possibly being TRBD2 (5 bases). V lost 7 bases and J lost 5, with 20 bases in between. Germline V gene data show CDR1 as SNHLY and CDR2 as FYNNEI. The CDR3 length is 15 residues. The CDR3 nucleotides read TGTGCCAGCACCTTGAACGGGGTCCCTAGGGAGACCCAGTACTTC. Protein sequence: CASTLNGVPRETQYF.

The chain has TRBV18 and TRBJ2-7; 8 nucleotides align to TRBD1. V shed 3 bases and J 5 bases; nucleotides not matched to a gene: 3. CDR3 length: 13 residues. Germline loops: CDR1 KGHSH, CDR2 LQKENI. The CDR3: CASSPGQGDEQYF. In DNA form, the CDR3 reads TGTGCCAGCTCACCCGGACAGGGCGACGAGCAGTACTTC.

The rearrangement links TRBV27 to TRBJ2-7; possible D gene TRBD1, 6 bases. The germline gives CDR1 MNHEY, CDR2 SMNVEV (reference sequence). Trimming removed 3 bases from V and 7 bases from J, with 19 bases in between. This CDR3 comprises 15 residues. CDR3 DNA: TGTGCCAGCAGTTTTGTCGACAGGCCTGTCTGGGAGCAGTACTTC. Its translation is CASSFVDRPVWEQYF.

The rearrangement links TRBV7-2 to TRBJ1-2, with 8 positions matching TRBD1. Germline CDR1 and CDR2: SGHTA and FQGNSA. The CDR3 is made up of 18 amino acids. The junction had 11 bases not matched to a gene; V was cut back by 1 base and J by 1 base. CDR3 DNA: TGTGCCAGCAGCTTAGTTGGTACAGGGGGGGGTCTTAACTATGGCTACACCTTC. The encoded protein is CASSLVGTGGGLNYGYTF.

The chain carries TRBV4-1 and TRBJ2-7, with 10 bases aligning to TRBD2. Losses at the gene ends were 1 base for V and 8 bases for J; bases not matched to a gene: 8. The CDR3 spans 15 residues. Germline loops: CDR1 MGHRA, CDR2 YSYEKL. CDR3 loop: CASSQVSGGAFKQYF. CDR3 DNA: TGCGCCAGCAGCCAAGTCAGCGGGGGGGCCTTCAAGCAGTACTTC.

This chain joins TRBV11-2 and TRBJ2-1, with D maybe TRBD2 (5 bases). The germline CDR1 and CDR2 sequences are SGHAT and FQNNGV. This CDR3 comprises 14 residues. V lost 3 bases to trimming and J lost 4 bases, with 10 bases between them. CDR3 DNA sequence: TGTGCCAGCAGCTTGGAGGACTTTTACAATGAGCAGTTCTTC. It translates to CASSLEDFYNEQFF. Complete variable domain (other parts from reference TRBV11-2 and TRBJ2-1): EAGVAQSPRYKIIEKRQSVAFWCNPISGHATLYWYQQILGQGPKLLIQFQNNGVVDDSQLPKDRFSAERLKGVDSTLKIQPAKLEDSAVYLCASSLEDFYNEQFFGPGTRLTVL.